The T cell receptor beta chain described here comes from a study of blood T cell repertoires in COVID-19. Study background: Specimens from acute and convalescent COVID-19 originated in the United States, Italy and Spain. PBMCs, B-cell-depleted T cells, or T cells provided the cDNA or gDNA that made up the material.

Study processing details: Using reference gene primer amplification, nucleated cell counts were estimated. The table came from immunoSEQ multiplex PCR; TCRdb's copy has only in-frame clones and leaves some out. For V, J and clone size, that table is used; D and trimming come from the DNA. The table includes about 170,000 clones, less than 85% detected once. Material: peripheral blood. The TCR was taken from a woman older than 75 with active or convalescent COVID-19.

DNA for the CDR3: TGTGCCACCAGCTCAGACTACCACAATGAGCAGTTCTTC. Protein: CATSSDYHNEQFF. V usage is TRBV15 and J usage is TRBJ2-1; weak D call: TRBD2 (5 bases). Germline CDR1 LNHNV, CDR2 YYDKDF (reference sequence). The CDR3 is 13 amino acids. Trimming took 5 bases from V and 5 from J, leaving 10 bases between them.